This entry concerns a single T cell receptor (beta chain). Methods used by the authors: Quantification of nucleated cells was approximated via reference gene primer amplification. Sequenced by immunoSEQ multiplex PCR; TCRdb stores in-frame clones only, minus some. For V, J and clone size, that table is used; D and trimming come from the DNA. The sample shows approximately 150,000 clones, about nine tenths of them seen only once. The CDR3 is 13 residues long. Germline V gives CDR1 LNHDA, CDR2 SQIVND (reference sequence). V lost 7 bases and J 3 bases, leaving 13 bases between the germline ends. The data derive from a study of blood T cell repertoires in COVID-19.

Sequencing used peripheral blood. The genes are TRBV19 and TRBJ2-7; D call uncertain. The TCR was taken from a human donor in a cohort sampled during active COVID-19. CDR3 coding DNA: TGTGCCAGTACCCCAAGCCCGGGCTACGAGCAGTACTTC. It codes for CASTPSPGYEQYF.